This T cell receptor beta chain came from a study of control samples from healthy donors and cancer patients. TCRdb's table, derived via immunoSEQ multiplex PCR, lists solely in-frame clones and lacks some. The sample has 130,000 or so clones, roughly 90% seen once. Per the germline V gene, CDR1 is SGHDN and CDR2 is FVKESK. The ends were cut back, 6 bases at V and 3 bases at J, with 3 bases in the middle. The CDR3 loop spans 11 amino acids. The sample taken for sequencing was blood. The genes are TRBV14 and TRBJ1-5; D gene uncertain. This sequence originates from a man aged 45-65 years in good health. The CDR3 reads CASSTNQPQHF. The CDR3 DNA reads TGTGCCAGCAGTACCAATCAGCCCCAGCATTTT. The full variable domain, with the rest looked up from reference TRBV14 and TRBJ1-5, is EAGVTQFPSHSVIEKGQTVTLRCDPISGHDNLYWYRRVMGKEIKFLLHFVKESKQDESGMPNNRFLAERTGGTYSTLKVQPAELEDSGVYFCASSTNQPQHFGDGTRLSIL.